This T cell receptor (beta chain) originates from a study of OX40 agonist ivuxolimab in advanced cancers. Concerning this clone: Its specificity is not known.

Profiled with immunoSEQ multiplex PCR; TCRdb holds only in-frame clones, not every one. Here the sample spans over 70,000 clones, 65% to 90% being singletons. Peripheral blood came from all dose cohorts at three timepoints. The V end lost 0 bases, the J end lost 6 bases, and 12 bases lay between the germline ends. Germline CDR1 MGHRA, CDR2 YSYEKL. The CDR3 sequence is 16 residues long. Study outcomes and limitations: At doses 0.1 to 3.0 mg/kg, CD4+ and CD8+ clones expanded. Relative to CD4+, CD8+ T cells held more expanded clones on average.

The TCR comes from an adult with an advanced solid tumor such as melanoma, head and neck, liver or kidney cancer. The sequencing here drew on CD4+ or CD8+ T cells sorted from blood, taken in a trial of the OX40 agonist ivuxolimab. The gene calls are TRBV4-1 and TRBJ1-6; possibly TRBD1 for D (6 bases). CDR3 residues: CASSQEVARGNSPLHF. The CDR3 DNA reads as TGCGCCAGCAGCCAAGAAGTCGCCAGGGGTAATTCACCCCTCCACTTT.